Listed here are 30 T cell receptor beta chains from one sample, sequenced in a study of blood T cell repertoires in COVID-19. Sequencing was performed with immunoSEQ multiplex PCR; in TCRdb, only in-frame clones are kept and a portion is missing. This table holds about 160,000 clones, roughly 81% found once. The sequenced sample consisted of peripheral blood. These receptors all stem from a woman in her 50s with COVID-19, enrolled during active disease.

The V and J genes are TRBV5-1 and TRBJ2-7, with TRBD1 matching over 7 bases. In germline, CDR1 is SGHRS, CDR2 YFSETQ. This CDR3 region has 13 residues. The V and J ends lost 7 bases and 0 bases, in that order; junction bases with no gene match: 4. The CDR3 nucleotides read TGCGCCAGCGCGGACAGGAACTCCTACGAGCAGTACTTC. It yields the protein CASADRNSYEQYF.

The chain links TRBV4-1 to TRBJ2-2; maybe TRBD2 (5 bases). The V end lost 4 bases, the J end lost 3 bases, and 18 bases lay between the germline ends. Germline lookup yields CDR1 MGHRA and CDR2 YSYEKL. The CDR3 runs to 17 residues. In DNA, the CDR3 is TGCGCCAGCAGCCCCACCCCCCCGTTCGGGGACACCGGGGAGCTGTTTTTT. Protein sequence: CASSPTPPFGDTGELFF.

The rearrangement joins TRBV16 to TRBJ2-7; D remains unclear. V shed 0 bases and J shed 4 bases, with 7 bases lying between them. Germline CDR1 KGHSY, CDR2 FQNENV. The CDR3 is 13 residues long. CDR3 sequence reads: CASSQSSLYEQYF. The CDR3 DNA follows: TGTGCCAGCAGCCAATCGAGCCTTTACGAGCAGTACTTC.

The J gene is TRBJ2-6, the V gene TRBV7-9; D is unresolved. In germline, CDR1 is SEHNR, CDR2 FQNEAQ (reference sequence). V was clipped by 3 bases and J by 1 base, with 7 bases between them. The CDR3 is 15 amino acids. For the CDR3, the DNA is TGTGCCAGCAGCTTTGACATGTCTGGGGCCAACGTCCTGACTTTC. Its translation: CASSFDMSGANVLTF.

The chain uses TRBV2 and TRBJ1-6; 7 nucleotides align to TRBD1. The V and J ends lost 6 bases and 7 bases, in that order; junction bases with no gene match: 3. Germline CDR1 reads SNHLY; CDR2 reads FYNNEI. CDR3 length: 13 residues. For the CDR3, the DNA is TGTGCCAGCAGCACGGACAGGAATTCACCCCTCCACTTT. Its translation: CASSTDRNSPLHF.

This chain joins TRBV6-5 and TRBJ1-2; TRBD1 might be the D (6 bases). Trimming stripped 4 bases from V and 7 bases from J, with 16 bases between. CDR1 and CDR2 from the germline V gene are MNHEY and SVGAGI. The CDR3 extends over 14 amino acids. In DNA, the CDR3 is TGTGCCAGCAGTTCCTCGACAGGTTCGTTTGGCTACACCTTC. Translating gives CASSSSTGSFGYTF.

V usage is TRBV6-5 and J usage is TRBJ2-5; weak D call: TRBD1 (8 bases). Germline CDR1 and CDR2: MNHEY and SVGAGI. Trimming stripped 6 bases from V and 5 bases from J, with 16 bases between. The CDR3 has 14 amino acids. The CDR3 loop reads CASRTTGGVETQYF. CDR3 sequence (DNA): TGTGCCAGCAGAACCACAGGGGGGGTTGAGACCCAGTACTTC.

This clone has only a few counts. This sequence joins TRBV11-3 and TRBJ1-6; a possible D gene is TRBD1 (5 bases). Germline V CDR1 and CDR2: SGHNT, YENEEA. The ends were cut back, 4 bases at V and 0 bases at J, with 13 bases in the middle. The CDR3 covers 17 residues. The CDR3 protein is CASSSRDLSSYNSPLHF. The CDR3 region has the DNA TGTGCCAGCAGCTCGCGGGACTTGAGCTCCTATAATTCACCCCTCCACTTT.

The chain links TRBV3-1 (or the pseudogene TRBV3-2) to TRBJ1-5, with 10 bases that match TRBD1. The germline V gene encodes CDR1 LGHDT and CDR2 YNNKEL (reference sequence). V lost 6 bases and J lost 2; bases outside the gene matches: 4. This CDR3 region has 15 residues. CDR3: CASSRQGAGNQPQHF. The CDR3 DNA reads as TGTGCCAGCAGTAGACAGGGGGCGGGCAATCAGCCCCAGCATTTT.

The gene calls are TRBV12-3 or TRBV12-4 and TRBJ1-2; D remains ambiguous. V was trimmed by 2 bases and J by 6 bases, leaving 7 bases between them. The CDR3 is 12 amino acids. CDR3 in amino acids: CASSLIGNGYTF. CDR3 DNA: TGTGCCAGCAGTTTAATCGGGAATGGCTACACCTTC.

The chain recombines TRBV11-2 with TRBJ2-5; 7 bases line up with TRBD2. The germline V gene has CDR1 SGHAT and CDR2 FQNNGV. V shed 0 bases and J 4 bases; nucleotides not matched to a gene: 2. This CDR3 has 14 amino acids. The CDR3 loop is CASSLDWGGETQYF. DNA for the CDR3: TGTGCCAGCAGCTTAGATTGGGGGGGAGAGACCCAGTACTTC.

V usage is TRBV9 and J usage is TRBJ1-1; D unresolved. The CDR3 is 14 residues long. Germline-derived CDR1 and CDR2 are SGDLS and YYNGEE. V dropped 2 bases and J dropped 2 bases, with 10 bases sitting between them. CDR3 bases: TGTGCCAGCAGCGTTGGCAGCGGAAACACTGAAGCTTTCTTT. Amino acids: CASSVGSGNTEAFF.

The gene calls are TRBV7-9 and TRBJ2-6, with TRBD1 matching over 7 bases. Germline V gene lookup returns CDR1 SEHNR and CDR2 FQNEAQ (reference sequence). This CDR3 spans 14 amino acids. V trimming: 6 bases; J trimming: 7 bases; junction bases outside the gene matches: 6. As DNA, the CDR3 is TGTGCCAGCAGTCATAACAGGGGAGCCAACGTCCTGACTTTC. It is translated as CASSHNRGANVLTF.

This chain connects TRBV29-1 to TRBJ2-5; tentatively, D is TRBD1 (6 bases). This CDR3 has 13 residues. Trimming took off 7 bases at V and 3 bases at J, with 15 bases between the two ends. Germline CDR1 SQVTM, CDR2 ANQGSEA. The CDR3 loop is CSGSGTPKETQYF. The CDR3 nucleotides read TGCAGCGGTTCCGGGACACCGAAAGAGACCCAGTACTTC.

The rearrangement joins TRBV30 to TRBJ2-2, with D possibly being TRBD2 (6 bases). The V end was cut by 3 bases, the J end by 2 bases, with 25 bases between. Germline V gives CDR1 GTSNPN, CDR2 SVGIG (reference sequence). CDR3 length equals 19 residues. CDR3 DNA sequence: TGTGCCTGGAGAAGATTGGAGGGAGCCCGGGACGTCAACACCGGGGAGCTGTTTTTT. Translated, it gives CAWRRLEGARDVNTGELFF.

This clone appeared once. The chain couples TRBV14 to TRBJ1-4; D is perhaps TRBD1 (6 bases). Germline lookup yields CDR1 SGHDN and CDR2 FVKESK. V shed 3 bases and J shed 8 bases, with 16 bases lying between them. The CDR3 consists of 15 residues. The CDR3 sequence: CASSHIYTGREKLFF. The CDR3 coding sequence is TGTGCCAGCAGCCACATCTATACAGGGCGGGAAAAACTGTTTTTT.

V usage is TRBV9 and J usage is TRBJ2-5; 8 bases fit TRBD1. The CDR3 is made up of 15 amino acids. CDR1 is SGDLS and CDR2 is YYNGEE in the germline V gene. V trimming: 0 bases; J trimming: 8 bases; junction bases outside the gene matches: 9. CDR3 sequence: CASSVAAGGLGTQYF. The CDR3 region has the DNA TGTGCCAGCAGCGTAGCGGCAGGGGGCTTGGGTACCCAGTACTTC.

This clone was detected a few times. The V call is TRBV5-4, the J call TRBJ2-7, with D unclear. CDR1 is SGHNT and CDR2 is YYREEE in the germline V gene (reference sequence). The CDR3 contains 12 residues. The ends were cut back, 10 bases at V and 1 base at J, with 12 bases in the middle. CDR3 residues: CAPSSMSYEQYF. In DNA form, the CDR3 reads TGTGCCCCCTCGAGTATGTCCTACGAGCAGTACTTC.

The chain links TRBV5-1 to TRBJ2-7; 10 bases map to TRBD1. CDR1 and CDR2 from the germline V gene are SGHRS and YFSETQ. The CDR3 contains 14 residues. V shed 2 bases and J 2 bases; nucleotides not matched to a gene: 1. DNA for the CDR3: TGCGCCAGCAGCTTTGGGACAGGGGCCTACGAGCAGTACTTC. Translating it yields CASSFGTGAYEQYF.

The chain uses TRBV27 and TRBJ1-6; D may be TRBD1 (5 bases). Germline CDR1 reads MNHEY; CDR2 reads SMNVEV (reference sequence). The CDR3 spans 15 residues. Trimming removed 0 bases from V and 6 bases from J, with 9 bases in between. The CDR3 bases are TGTGCCAGCAGTTTATCCCAGGGCTCTAATTCACCCCTCCACTTT. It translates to CASSLSQGSNSPLHF.

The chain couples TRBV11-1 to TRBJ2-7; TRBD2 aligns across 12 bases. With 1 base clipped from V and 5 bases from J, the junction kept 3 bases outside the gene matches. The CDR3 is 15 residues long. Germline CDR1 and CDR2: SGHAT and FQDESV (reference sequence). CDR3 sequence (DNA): TGTGCCAGCAGCTTAGGGACTAGCGGGACGGACGAGCAGTACTTC. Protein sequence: CASSLGTSGTDEQYF. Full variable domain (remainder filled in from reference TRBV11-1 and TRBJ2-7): EAEVAQSPRYKITEKSQAVAFWCDPISGHATLYWYRQILGQGPELLVQFQDESVVDDSQLPKDRFSAERLKGVDSTLKIQPAELGDSAMYLCASSLGTSGTDEQYFGPGTRLTVT.

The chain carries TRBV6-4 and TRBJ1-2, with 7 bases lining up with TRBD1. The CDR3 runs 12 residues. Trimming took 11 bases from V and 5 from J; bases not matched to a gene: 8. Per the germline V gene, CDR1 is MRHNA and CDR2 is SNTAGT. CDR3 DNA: TGTGCCGGCCACCGACAGGGATATGGCTACACCTTC. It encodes CAGHRQGYGYTF.

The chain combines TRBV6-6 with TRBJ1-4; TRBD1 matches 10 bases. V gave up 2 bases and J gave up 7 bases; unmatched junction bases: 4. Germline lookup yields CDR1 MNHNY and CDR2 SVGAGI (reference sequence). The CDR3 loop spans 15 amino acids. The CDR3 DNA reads TGTGCCAGCAGTTACCCGGGACAGGGGAGTGAAAAACTGTTTTTT. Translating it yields CASSYPGQGSEKLFF.

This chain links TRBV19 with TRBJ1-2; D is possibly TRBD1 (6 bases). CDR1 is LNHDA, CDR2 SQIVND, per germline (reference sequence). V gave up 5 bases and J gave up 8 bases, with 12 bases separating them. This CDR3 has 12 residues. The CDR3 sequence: CASSLRGVGYTF. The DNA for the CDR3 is TGTGCCAGTAGTCTCAGGGGCGTCGGCTACACCTTC.

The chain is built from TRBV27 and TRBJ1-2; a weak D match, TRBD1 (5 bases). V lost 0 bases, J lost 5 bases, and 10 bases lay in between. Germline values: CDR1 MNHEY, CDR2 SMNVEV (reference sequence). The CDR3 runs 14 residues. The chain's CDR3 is CASSLSGQFYGYTF. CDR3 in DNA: TGTGCCAGCAGTTTATCGGGGCAGTTTTATGGCTACACCTTC.

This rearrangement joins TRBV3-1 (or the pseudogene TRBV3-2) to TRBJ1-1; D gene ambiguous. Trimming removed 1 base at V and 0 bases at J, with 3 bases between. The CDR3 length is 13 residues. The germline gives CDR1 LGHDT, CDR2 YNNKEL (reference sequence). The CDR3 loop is CASSQVVNTEAFF. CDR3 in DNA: TGTGCCAGCAGCCAAGTAGTGAACACTGAAGCTTTCTTT.

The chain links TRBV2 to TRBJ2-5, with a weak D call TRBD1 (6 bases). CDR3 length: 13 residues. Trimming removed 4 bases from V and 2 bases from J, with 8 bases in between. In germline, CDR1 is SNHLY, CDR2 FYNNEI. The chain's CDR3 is CASSAGAQETQYF. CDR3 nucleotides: TGTGCCAGCAGTGCAGGGGCACAAGAGACCCAGTACTTC.

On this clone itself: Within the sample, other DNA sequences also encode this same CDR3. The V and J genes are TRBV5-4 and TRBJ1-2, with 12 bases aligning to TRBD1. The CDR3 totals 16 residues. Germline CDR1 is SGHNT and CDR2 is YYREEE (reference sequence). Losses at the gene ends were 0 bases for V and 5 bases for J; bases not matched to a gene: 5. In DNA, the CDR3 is TGTGCCAGCAGCTTGGCCGGGACAGGGGGCTTATATGGCTACACCTTC. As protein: CASSLAGTGGLYGYTF.

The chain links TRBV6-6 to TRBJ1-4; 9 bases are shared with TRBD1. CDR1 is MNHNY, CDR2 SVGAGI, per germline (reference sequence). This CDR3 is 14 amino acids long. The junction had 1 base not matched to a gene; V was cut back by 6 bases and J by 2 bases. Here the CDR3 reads CASRQGATNEKLFF. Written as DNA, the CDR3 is TGTGCCAGCAGACAGGGGGCCACTAATGAAAAACTGTTTTTT.

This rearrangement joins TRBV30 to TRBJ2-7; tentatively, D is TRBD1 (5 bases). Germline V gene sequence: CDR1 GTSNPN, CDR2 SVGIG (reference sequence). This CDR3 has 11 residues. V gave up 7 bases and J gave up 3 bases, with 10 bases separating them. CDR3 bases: TGTGCCTTGATAGACAGCTACGAGCAGTACTTC. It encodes CALIDSYEQYF.